A selection of T cell receptor beta chains follows, all from one sample in a study of cytomegalovirus exposure and HLA in healthy donors. TCRdb's copy holds only in-frame clones and misses some; the assay was immunoSEQ multiplex PCR. This sample has under 200,000 clones, with 80% to 85% found just once. Material for sequencing was PBMCs. These receptors all stem from a human donor in good health. CDR3s include the opening cysteine and the closing phenylalanine or tryptophan. Each record gives: CDR3 DNA, CDR3 protein, clone size, J gene, D gene, V gene, CDR3 length. D genes are given only for firm matches. Expanded clones are given a class, and other clones once, few, many or no size at all.

CDR3nt: TGCGCCAGCAGTGCGGGGGGGCCCCGCACAGATACGCAGTATTTT; CDR3aa: CASSAGGPRTDTQYF; abundance: once; j_gene: TRBJ2-3; d_gene: TRBD2; v_gene: TRBV5-1; len: 15
CDR3nt: TGTGCCAGCAGCCAGTCCGGGGGGGGCCGGAGTCAGCCCCAGCATTTT; CDR3aa: CASSQSGGGRSQPQHF; abundance: once; j_gene: TRBJ1-5; d_gene: NA; v_gene: TRBV5-6; len: 16
CDR3nt: TGTGCCAGCAGCGTAGGGGGGCAGCAGCGCGAGACCCAGTACTTC; CDR3aa: CASSVGGQQRETQYF; abundance: NA; j_gene: TRBJ2-5; d_gene: NA; v_gene: TRBV9; len: 15
CDR3nt: TGCGCCAGCAGCCAAGTGGCAGGGTCTACCGAAGCTTTCTTT; CDR3aa: CASSQVAGSTEAFF; abundance: NA; j_gene: TRBJ1-1; d_gene: NA; v_gene: TRBV4-1; len: 14
CDR3nt: TGTGCCAGTAGTATAGATCTGGACAGGGACTCCTACAATGAGCAGTTCTTC; CDR3aa: CASSIDLDRDSYNEQFF; abundance: NA; j_gene: TRBJ2-1; d_gene: TRBD1; v_gene: TRBV19; len: 17
CDR3nt: TGTGCCAGCAGTGCGGACACAGACTCCTACGAGCAGTACTTC; CDR3aa: CASSADTDSYEQYF; abundance: NA; j_gene: TRBJ2-7; d_gene: NA; v_gene: TRBV28; len: 14
CDR3nt: TGTGCCAGCAGTCGTCTCTGGAGCTCCTACGAGCAGTACTTC; CDR3aa: CASSRLWSSYEQYF; abundance: NA; j_gene: TRBJ2-7; d_gene: NA; v_gene: TRBV11-3; len: 14
CDR3nt: TGTGCCAGCAGCCTCAACGCACTATCTAGCGGGCAAGAGACCCAGTACTTC; CDR3aa: CASSLNALSSGQETQYF; abundance: NA; j_gene: TRBJ2-5; d_gene: TRBD2; v_gene: TRBV7-2; len: 17
CDR3nt: TGTGCCAGCAGAGGACAGGCTTTGGGTAACGGGGAGCTGTTTTTT; CDR3aa: CASRGQALGNGELFF; abundance: once; j_gene: TRBJ2-2; d_gene: TRBD1; v_gene: TRBV7-2; len: 15
CDR3nt: TGTGCCAGCAGTTGGGGCCCTGAAGCTTTCTTT; CDR3aa: CASSWGPEAFF; abundance: NA; j_gene: TRBJ1-1; d_gene: NA; v_gene: TRBV6-5; len: 11
CDR3nt: TGTGCCAGCAGCTCCGGGGGGGGGTCTTACGAGCAGTACTTC; CDR3aa: CASSSGGGSYEQYF; abundance: NA; j_gene: TRBJ2-7; d_gene: TRBD2; v_gene: TRBV5-8; len: 14
CDR3nt: TGTGCCAGCAGCAGACAGGGGGAAGCTTTCTTT; CDR3aa: CASSRQGEAFF; abundance: NA; j_gene: TRBJ1-1; d_gene: TRBD1; v_gene: TRBV7-9; len: 11
CDR3nt: TGCGCCAGCAACAGGGGGCAGGCAGATACGCAGTATTTT; CDR3aa: CASNRGQADTQYF; abundance: NA; j_gene: TRBJ2-3; d_gene: TRBD1; v_gene: TRBV5-1; len: 13
CDR3nt: TGTGCCAGCAGGATGGGCGCAGGGGTAGGGGCCAACGTCCTGACTTTC; CDR3aa: CASRMGAGVGANVLTF; abundance: NA; j_gene: TRBJ2-6; d_gene: NA; v_gene: TRBV5-4; len: 16
CDR3nt: TGCGCCAGCAGCCCCTATGTACTACAGGGCGCCTCCTACGAGCAGTACTTC; CDR3aa: CASSPYVLQGASYEQYF; abundance: NA; j_gene: TRBJ2-7; d_gene: NA; v_gene: TRBV4-3; len: 17
CDR3nt: TGTGCCAGCAGTTTTACAGGGCGCGAGCAGTACTTC; CDR3aa: CASSFTGREQYF; abundance: NA; j_gene: TRBJ2-7; d_gene: NA; v_gene: TRBV27; len: 12
CDR3nt: TGTGCCAGCAGCCAGACAGACTACAATGAGCAGTTCTTC; CDR3aa: CASSQTDYNEQFF; abundance: NA; j_gene: TRBJ2-1; d_gene: NA; v_gene: TRBV9; len: 13
CDR3nt: TGCGCCAGCAGCTTGCTGTTCGGGGGAGGTTCAGATACGCAGTATTTT; CDR3aa: CASSLLFGGGSDTQYF; abundance: NA; j_gene: TRBJ2-3; d_gene: NA; v_gene: TRBV5-1; len: 16
CDR3nt: TGTGCCAGCAGCGTAGCAGCGCTAGCGGGGGCCACAGATACGCAGTATTTT; CDR3aa: CASSVAALAGATDTQYF; abundance: NA; j_gene: TRBJ2-3; d_gene: TRBD2; v_gene: TRBV9; len: 17
CDR3nt: TGTGCCAGCAGCAATAAAAAACAGACAGGGGCTTCAGGAAACACCATATATTTT; CDR3aa: CASSNKKQTGASGNTIYF; abundance: NA; j_gene: TRBJ1-3; d_gene: TRBD1; v_gene: TRBV5-4; len: 18
CDR3nt: TGTGCCAGCACCCTACTACATGGAGCCGAAGAGACCCAGTACTTC; CDR3aa: CASTLLHGAEETQYF; abundance: NA; j_gene: TRBJ2-5; d_gene: NA; v_gene: TRBV2; len: 15
CDR3nt: TGCAGTGCGGGAGTGGGTTACGAGCAGTACTTC; CDR3aa: CSAGVGYEQYF; abundance: NA; j_gene: TRBJ2-7; d_gene: NA; v_gene: TRBV20-1; len: 11
CDR3nt: TGTGCCAGCAGTATCCAGGGTCCTCTGGACGAGCAGTACTTC; CDR3aa: CASSIQGPLDEQYF; abundance: NA; j_gene: TRBJ2-7; d_gene: NA; v_gene: TRBV6-5; len: 14
CDR3nt: TGTGCCAGCAGCCCGATGGGGGGGATTTATGAAAAACTGTTTTTT; CDR3aa: CASSPMGGIYEKLFF; abundance: NA; j_gene: TRBJ1-4; d_gene: NA; v_gene: TRBV6-5; len: 15
CDR3nt: TGTGCCAGCACCACAGCGGGGGGGGTAGAGACCCAGTACTTC; CDR3aa: CASTTAGGVETQYF; abundance: NA; j_gene: TRBJ2-5; d_gene: TRBD2; v_gene: TRBV5-4; len: 14
CDR3nt: TGTGCCAGCAGCTACGAGGGAAACACTGAAGCTTTCTTT; CDR3aa: CASSYEGNTEAFF; abundance: NA; j_gene: TRBJ1-1; d_gene: NA; v_gene: TRBV5-6; len: 13
CDR3nt: TGCGCCAGCAGTGAAAAAACTGTAGTGAGCACAGATACGCAGTATTTT; CDR3aa: CASSEKTVVSTDTQYF; abundance: NA; j_gene: TRBJ2-3; d_gene: NA; v_gene: TRBV5-1; len: 16
CDR3nt: TGTGCCATCAGTGAGTCGGGGACAGGGGGCAGTAACACTGAAGCTTTCTTT; CDR3aa: CAISESGTGGSNTEAFF; abundance: few; j_gene: TRBJ1-1; d_gene: TRBD1; v_gene: TRBV10-3; len: 17
CDR3nt: TGTGCCAGCAGTTCCGGGCGGGGGACCCGTGGAGAGCAGTACTTC; CDR3aa: CASSSGRGTRGEQYF; abundance: NA; j_gene: TRBJ2-7; d_gene: TRBD2; v_gene: TRBV27; len: 15
CDR3nt: TGTGCCAGCTCTCTAGGGGGGGGCCCAGATACGCAGTATTTT; CDR3aa: CASSLGGGPDTQYF; abundance: NA; j_gene: TRBJ2-3; d_gene: NA; v_gene: TRBV9; len: 14
CDR3nt: TGCGCCAGCGGCCCCCCGGCAGGGGTAGCTGGGGCCAACGTCCTGACTTTC; CDR3aa: CASGPPAGVAGANVLTF; abundance: NA; j_gene: TRBJ2-6; d_gene: NA; v_gene: TRBV5-1; len: 17
CDR3nt: TGTGCCAGCAGTGTCAGGGGTTCTGGGGCCAACGTCCTGACTTTC; CDR3aa: CASSVRGSGANVLTF; abundance: NA; j_gene: TRBJ2-6; d_gene: NA; v_gene: TRBV27; len: 15
CDR3nt: TGTGCCAGCAGTTACTCAGACAGCGGGGTGAATGAGCAGTTCTTC; CDR3aa: CASSYSDSGVNEQFF; abundance: NA; j_gene: TRBJ2-1; d_gene: TRBD2; v_gene: TRBV6-5; len: 15
CDR3nt: TGTGCCAGCAGCGTACGCGGGGCCGATACGCAGTATTTT; CDR3aa: CASSVRGADTQYF; abundance: NA; j_gene: TRBJ2-3; d_gene: NA; v_gene: TRBV9; len: 13
CDR3nt: TGTGCCAGCAGCTTGTCGCGGGGCCATTACGAGCAGTACTTC; CDR3aa: CASSLSRGHYEQYF; abundance: few; j_gene: TRBJ2-7; d_gene: NA; v_gene: TRBV5-4; len: 14
CDR3nt: TGTGCCAGCAGCCGGGGCAATGAGCAGTTCTTC; CDR3aa: CASSRGNEQFF; abundance: few; j_gene: TRBJ2-1; d_gene: NA; v_gene: TRBV5-4; len: 11
CDR3nt: TGTGCCAGCAGCCCATCCGGGTCTAGCAATCAGCCCCAGCATTTT; CDR3aa: CASSPSGSSNQPQHF; abundance: NA; j_gene: TRBJ1-5; d_gene: NA; v_gene: TRBV7-2; len: 15
CDR3nt: TGCGCCAGCACCCCCGACAGGGGAGATGAAAAACTGTTTTTT; CDR3aa: CASTPDRGDEKLFF; abundance: NA; j_gene: TRBJ1-4; d_gene: TRBD1; v_gene: TRBV5-1; len: 14
CDR3nt: TGTGCCAGCAGCTTAGACTCTCTGAGCACAGATACGCAGTATTTT; CDR3aa: CASSLDSLSTDTQYF; abundance: NA; j_gene: TRBJ2-3; d_gene: NA; v_gene: TRBV7-2; len: 15
CDR3nt: TGTGCCAGTAGTATGTCGGGGGGGATTAATCAGCCCCAGCATTTT; CDR3aa: CASSMSGGINQPQHF; abundance: NA; j_gene: TRBJ1-5; d_gene: NA; v_gene: TRBV19; len: 15
CDR3nt: TGCGCCAGCAGTGCGGGGGACAGGGTGGGGAACACAGATACGCAGTATTTT; CDR3aa: CASSAGDRVGNTDTQYF; abundance: NA; j_gene: TRBJ2-3; d_gene: TRBD1; v_gene: TRBV10-1; len: 17
CDR3nt: TGTGCCAGCAGTGAAACAAGGACAGGGGCCTTCTATGGCTACCCCTTC; CDR3aa: CASSETRTGAFYGYPF; abundance: NA; j_gene: TRBJ1-2; d_gene: TRBD1; v_gene: TRBV2; len: 16
CDR3nt: TGTGCCAGCAGCTCGGGACTAGTCGCAGATACGCAGTATTTT; CDR3aa: CASSSGLVADTQYF; abundance: NA; j_gene: TRBJ2-3; d_gene: TRBD2; v_gene: TRBV7-2; len: 14
CDR3nt: TGTTCCAGCAGCCCCTTGACAGGGAACACCGGGGAGCTGTTTTTT; CDR3aa: CSSSPLTGNTGELFF; abundance: NA; j_gene: TRBJ2-2; d_gene: NA; v_gene: TRBV7-9; len: 15
CDR3nt: TGTGCCAGCAGTGAAGTCTCGACAGGAGCCTTTCCCCTCCACTTT; CDR3aa: CASSEVSTGAFPLHF; abundance: NA; j_gene: TRBJ1-6; d_gene: NA; v_gene: TRBV6-1; len: 15
CDR3nt: TGTGCCAGTAGCTTGGGGAGCCAGGAATCACCCCTCCACTTT; CDR3aa: CASSLGSQESPLHF; abundance: NA; j_gene: TRBJ1-6; d_gene: NA; v_gene: TRBV11-2; len: 14
CDR3nt: TGTGCCAGCAGTCTTGGGACAGGGACCGCAGATACGCAGTATTTT; CDR3aa: CASSLGTGTADTQYF; abundance: NA; j_gene: TRBJ2-3; d_gene: TRBD1; v_gene: TRBV28; len: 15
CDR3nt: TGTGCCAGCAGCGGACAGTTCCTCTCTGGAAACACCATATATTTT; CDR3aa: CASSGQFLSGNTIYF; abundance: once; j_gene: TRBJ1-3; d_gene: NA; v_gene: TRBV6-5; len: 15
CDR3nt: TGTGCCAGCAGCCAAGAGGTAGCGGGGAGCGGCCGAGAGACCCAGTACTTC; CDR3aa: CASSQEVAGSGRETQYF; abundance: NA; j_gene: TRBJ2-5; d_gene: TRBD2; v_gene: TRBV4-2; len: 17
CDR3nt: TGTGCCAGCAGTCTAGCCTGGGTCCCCACCTACGAGCAGTACTTC; CDR3aa: CASSLAWVPTYEQYF; abundance: NA; j_gene: TRBJ2-7; d_gene: NA; v_gene: TRBV6-5; len: 15
CDR3nt: TGTGCCAGCACCGTAGCGGGGGGAGGCACAGATACGCAGTATTTT; CDR3aa: CASTVAGGGTDTQYF; abundance: once; j_gene: TRBJ2-3; d_gene: TRBD2; v_gene: TRBV7-2; len: 15
CDR3nt: TGTGCCAGCAGCCCTCGGACAGGCACAGATACGCAGTATTTT; CDR3aa: CASSPRTGTDTQYF; abundance: NA; j_gene: TRBJ2-3; d_gene: NA; v_gene: TRBV7-8; len: 14
CDR3nt: TGTGCCAGTAACTTCCAGGGGAGCAATCAGCCCCAGCATTTT; CDR3aa: CASNFQGSNQPQHF; abundance: NA; j_gene: TRBJ1-5; d_gene: NA; v_gene: TRBV19; len: 14
CDR3nt: TGTGCCAGCAGCTTAGTGCAATGGCATCCGCAGTATTTT; CDR3aa: CASSLVQWHPQYF; abundance: once; j_gene: TRBJ2-3; d_gene: NA; v_gene: TRBV11-2; len: 13
CDR3nt: TGTGCCACCAGCAGACCGGGACAGCTCAATCAGCCCCAGCATTTT; CDR3aa: CATSRPGQLNQPQHF; abundance: NA; j_gene: TRBJ1-5; d_gene: TRBD1; v_gene: TRBV15; len: 15
CDR3nt: TGTGCCAGCAGTTCTGGACTAGCGGGGGGCGACAATGAGCAGTTCTTC; CDR3aa: CASSSGLAGGDNEQFF; abundance: NA; j_gene: TRBJ2-1; d_gene: TRBD2; v_gene: TRBV27; len: 16
CDR3nt: TGTGCCAGCAGCCTCCCAGGCCTTCAGGGTGGAGGCTACACCTTC; CDR3aa: CASSLPGLQGGGYTF; abundance: NA; j_gene: TRBJ1-2; d_gene: NA; v_gene: TRBV7-2; len: 15
CDR3nt: TGTGCCAGCTCACCAGTGGGGGGTAGCACAGATACGCAGTATTTT; CDR3aa: CASSPVGGSTDTQYF; abundance: few; j_gene: TRBJ2-3; d_gene: NA; v_gene: TRBV18; len: 15
CDR3nt: TGTTCCAGCAGCCGCTTTGTAGGGGGCGAATCTGGGGCCAACGTCCTGACTTTC; CDR3aa: CSSSRFVGGESGANVLTF; abundance: NA; j_gene: TRBJ2-6; d_gene: TRBD1; v_gene: TRBV7-9; len: 18
CDR3nt: TGTGCCAGCAGTGCGGGGACGGGGGGGATAGATACGCAGTATTTT; CDR3aa: CASSAGTGGIDTQYF; abundance: NA; j_gene: TRBJ2-3; d_gene: TRBD2; v_gene: TRBV6-5; len: 15